A selection of T cell receptor beta chains follows, all from one sample in a study of blood T cells in healthy people across ages. A single record per CDR3 protein comes from TCRdb applying MiXCR to the 5' RACE reads. Among 980,000 or so distinct CDR3 sequences, about 44% were seen once, and the ten largest hold about an eighth. The sequenced sample was blood. These TCRs come from a man aged 25 to 40 in good health. Each CDR3 is given with its conserved first and last residue. A D gene is named only where the DNA matches it firmly. Clone sizes are given selectively: once, few, many, or a class where the clone is expanded.

J: TRBJ1-2; V: TRBV2; size: -; D: TRBD1; DNA: TGTGCCAGCGGTGACTTCGGGACAGGGGCGAACTATGGCTACACCTTC; CDR3: CASGDFGTGANYGYTF
J: TRBJ2-1; V: TRBV4-2; size: once; D: TRBD2; DNA: TGTGCCAGCAGCCAAGCGGTAGCGGGGGGGCCAGGCAATGAGCAGTTCTTC; CDR3: CASSQAVAGGPGNEQFF
J: TRBJ1-5; V: TRBV28; size: -; D: -; DNA: TGTGCCAGCAGTTCCACCCTACGACGGTCCGGTGGGCCCCAGCATTTT; CDR3: CASSSTLRRSGGPQHF
J: TRBJ2-7; V: TRBV6-5; size: many; D: TRBD2; DNA: TGTGCCAGCTGGCCCGAGCGGGGAAGCTCCTACGAGCAGTACTTC; CDR3: CASWPERGSSYEQYF
J: TRBJ1-2; V: TRBV28; size: -; D: -; DNA: TGTGCCAGCAGTTTGAGCGACCCACTCTACTATGGCTACACCTTC; CDR3: CASSLSDPLYYGYTF
J: TRBJ2-7; V: TRBV4-1; size: -; D: -; DNA: TGCGCCAGCAGCCAAGGGGTAGGCGGGGCCGGTGGTTTCTACGAGCAGTACTTC; CDR3: CASSQGVGGAGGFYEQYF
J: TRBJ2-3; V: TRBV20-1; size: few; D: -; DNA: TGCAGTATACAGGGAGGGGTGGATACGCAGTATTTT; CDR3: CSIQGGVDTQYF
J: TRBJ2-7; V: TRBV7-9; size: -; D: -; DNA: TGTGCCAGCAGCCCCGGCCGGACTGGGGGCGACGAGCAGTACTTC; CDR3: CASSPGRTGGDEQYF
J: TRBJ1-1; V: TRBV4-1; size: -; D: TRBD1; DNA: TGCGCCAGCAGCCTTTGGTCGGGACAGGCCAACACTGAAGCTTTCTTT; CDR3: CASSLWSGQANTEAFF
J: TRBJ2-7; V: TRBV5-1; size: -; D: -; DNA: TGCGCCAGCAGCTTGGCCGGACCCCCGACCTACGAGCAGTACTTC; CDR3: CASSLAGPPTYEQYF
J: TRBJ2-5; V: TRBV6-5; size: -; D: -; DNA: TGTGCCAGCAGGAAGCCGGCCGCGGAGACCCAGTACTTC; CDR3: CASRKPAAETQYF
J: TRBJ2-5; V: TRBV29-1; size: -; D: -; DNA: TGCAGCGTTGTGTGGCAGCCGGACGGGACCCAGTACTTC; CDR3: CSVVWQPDGTQYF
J: TRBJ1-1; V: TRBV30; size: -; D: -; DNA: TGTGCCTGGAGTGTCCTTTTTAGGGTAAGGCACACTGAAGCTTTCTTT; CDR3: CAWSVLFRVRHTEAFF
J: TRBJ2-1; V: TRBV7-2; size: few; D: -; DNA: TGTGCCAGCAGCTTAACACGAGATCTAGATGAGCAGTTCTTC; CDR3: CASSLTRDLDEQFF
J: TRBJ2-2; V: TRBV11-3; size: -; D: -; DNA: TGTGCCAGCAGTGGCACTAATAACACCGGGGAGCTGTTTTTT; CDR3: CASSGTNNTGELFF
J: TRBJ2-7; V: TRBV6-1; size: -; D: TRBD1; DNA: TGTGCCATACCAGTCGGGACAGGGGTACACGAGCAGTACTTC; CDR3: CAIPVGTGVHEQYF
J: TRBJ2-7; V: TRBV27; size: -; D: -; DNA: TGTGCCAGCAGTTCCACCCTACCCATCGATCCTAGGGAGCAGTACTTC; CDR3: CASSSTLPIDPREQYF
J: TRBJ2-5; V: TRBV5-1; size: -; D: -; DNA: TGCGCCAGCAGCTGGGGTACGGGGGAACAAGAGACCCAGTACTTC; CDR3: CASSWGTGEQETQYF